The clone carrying this TCR beta chain was observed a handful of times. The data derive from a study of T cell repertoires in aging, cancer and after chemotherapy. The template was genomic DNA from peripheral blood, not RNA. Rearranged V-D-J TRB sequences were amplified with a mixed TRB-A/B primer pool. MiXCR was run by TCRdb on the multiplex PCR reads, yielding one entry per CDR3 protein. The sample holds 2,500 to 3,000 distinct CDR3 sequences, roughly 21% seen once. Germline CDR1 and CDR2: SGHAT and FQNNGV. Trimming cost V 5 bases and J 6 bases; bases outside gene matches: 11. This CDR3 has 15 residues.

This clonotype was sampled from a human donor with a solid tumor. Input material: blood. This chain connects TRBV11-2 to TRBJ2-7; TRBD2 aligns across 9 bases. The CDR3 sequence is CASSQITGTSPEQYF. CDR3 coding DNA: TGTGCCAGCAGCCAGATCACCGGGACTAGCCCCGAGCAGTACTTC. The complete variable domain, with remaining parts taken from reference TRBV11-2 and TRBJ2-7, reads EAGVAQSPRYKIIEKRQSVAFWCNPISGHATLYWYQQILGQGPKLLIQFQNNGVVDDSQLPKDRFSAERLKGVDSTLKIQPAKLEDSAVYLCASSQITGTSPEQYFGPGTRLTVT.